This T cell receptor (beta chain) appears in the sequencing data of a study of OX40 agonist ivuxolimab in advanced cancers. In the study overall: Patients undergoing dose escalation presented with hepatocellular carcinoma, melanoma, renal cell or head and neck cancer.

Some clones are missing from TCRdb's copy, which holds only in-frame ones; the method was immunoSEQ multiplex PCR. The sample shows about 39,000 clones, roughly nine tenths of them seen only once. This clone was seen once. Its antigen is as yet unknown. Study-wide results and limits: In a subset of nonresponders, normalized T-cell clonal expansion was also low.

This receptor was taken from an adult with an advanced solid tumor such as melanoma, head and neck, liver or kidney cancer. The specimen was CD4+ or CD8+ T cells sorted from blood, collected in a trial of the OX40 agonist ivuxolimab.

This CDR3 is CASSLRDTVLNEQFF. CDR3 DNA sequence: TGCGCCAGCAGCCTCCGGGACACCGTGCTCAATGAGCAGTTCTTC. The rearrangement links TRBV5-1 to TRBJ2-1; TRBD1 is a possible D gene (6 bases). The ends were cut back, 4 bases at V and 6 bases at J, with 17 bases in the middle. Germline V gene lookup returns CDR1 SGHRS and CDR2 YFSETQ. This CDR3 region has 15 residues.